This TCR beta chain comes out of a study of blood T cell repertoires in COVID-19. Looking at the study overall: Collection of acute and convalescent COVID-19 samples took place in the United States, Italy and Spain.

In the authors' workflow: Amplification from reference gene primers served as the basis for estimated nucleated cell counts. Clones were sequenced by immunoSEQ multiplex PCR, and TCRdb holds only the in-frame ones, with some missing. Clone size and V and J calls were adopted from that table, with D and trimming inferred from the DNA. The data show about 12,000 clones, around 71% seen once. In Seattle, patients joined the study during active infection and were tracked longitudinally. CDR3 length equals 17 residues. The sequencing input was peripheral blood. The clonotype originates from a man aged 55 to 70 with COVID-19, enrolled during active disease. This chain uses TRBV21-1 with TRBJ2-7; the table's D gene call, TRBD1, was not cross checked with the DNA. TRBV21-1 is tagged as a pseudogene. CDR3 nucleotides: TGTGCCAGCAGCAAAATACTCGCAGGGGGAAAGGTGGGCGAGCAGTACTTC. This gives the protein CASSKILAGGKVGEQYF.